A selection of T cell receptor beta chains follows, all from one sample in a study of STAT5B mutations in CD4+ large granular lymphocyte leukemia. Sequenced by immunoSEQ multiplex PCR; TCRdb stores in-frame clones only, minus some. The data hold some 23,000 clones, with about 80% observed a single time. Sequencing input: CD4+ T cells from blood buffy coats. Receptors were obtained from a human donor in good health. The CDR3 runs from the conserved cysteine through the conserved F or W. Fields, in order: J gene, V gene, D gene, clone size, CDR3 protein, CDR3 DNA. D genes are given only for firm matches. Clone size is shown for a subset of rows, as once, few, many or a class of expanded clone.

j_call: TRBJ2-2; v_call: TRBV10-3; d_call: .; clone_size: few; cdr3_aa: CAIRRRQLGELFF; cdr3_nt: TGTGCCATCAGAAGGAGGCAACTCGGGGAGCTGTTTTTT
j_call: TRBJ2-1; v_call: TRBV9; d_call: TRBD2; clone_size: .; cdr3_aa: CASSPVSSGSNEQFF; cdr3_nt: TGTGCCAGCAGCCCCGTTTCGAGCGGGAGCAATGAGCAGTTCTTC
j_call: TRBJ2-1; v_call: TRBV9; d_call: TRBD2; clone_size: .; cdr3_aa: CASSVGGGRALNEQFF; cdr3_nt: TGTGCCAGCAGCGTAGGTGGCGGGAGGGCCCTCAATGAGCAGTTCTTC
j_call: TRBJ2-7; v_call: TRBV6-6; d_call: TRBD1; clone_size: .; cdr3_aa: CASSPRTGDSYEQYF; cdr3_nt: TGTGCCAGCAGTCCAAGGACAGGCGACTCCTACGAGCAGTACTTC
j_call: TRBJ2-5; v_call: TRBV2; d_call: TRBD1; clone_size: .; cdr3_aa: CASSDVTGGQETQYF; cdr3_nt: TGTGCCAGCAGCGACGTGACAGGGGGCCAGGAGACCCAGTACTTC
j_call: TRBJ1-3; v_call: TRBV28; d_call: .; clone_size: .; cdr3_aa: CASTVQDGSGNTIYF; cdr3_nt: TGTGCCAGCACCGTACAGGATGGCTCTGGAAACACCATATATTTT
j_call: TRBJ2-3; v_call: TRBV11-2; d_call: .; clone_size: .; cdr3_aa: CASSLRGVSDTQYF; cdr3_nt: TGTGCCAGCAGCCTAAGAGGAGTCTCAGATACGCAGTATTTT
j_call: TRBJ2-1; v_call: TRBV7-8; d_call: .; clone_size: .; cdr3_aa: CASSPQRYSLREQFF; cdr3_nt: TGTGCCAGCAGCCCCCAGAGGTATTCTTTGAGAGAGCAGTTCTTC
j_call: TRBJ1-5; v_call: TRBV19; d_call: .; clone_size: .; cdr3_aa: CASSTGQYGQPQHF; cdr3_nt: TGTGCCAGTAGTACGGGGCAGTACGGGCAGCCCCAGCATTTT
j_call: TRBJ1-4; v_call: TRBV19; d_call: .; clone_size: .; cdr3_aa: CASSIGGQGEKLFF; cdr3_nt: TGTGCCAGTAGTATCGGTGGGCAGGGTGAAAAACTGTTTTTT
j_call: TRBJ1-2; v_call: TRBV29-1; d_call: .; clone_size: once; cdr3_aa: CSVDGNYGYTF; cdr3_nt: TGCAGCGTTGATGGGAACTATGGCTACACCTTC
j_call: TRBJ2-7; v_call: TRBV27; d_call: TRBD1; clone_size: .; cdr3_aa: CASNRDRGWHEQYF; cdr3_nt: TGTGCCAGCAACCGGGACAGGGGATGGCACGAGCAGTACTTC
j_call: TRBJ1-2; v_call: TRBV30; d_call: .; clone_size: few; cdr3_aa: CAWNREEGYGYTF; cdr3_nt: TGTGCCTGGAACAGGGAAGAGGGCTATGGCTACACCTTC
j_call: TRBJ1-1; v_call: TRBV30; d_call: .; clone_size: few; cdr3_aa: CAWSEKRADTEAFF; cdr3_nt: TGTGCCTGGAGTGAGAAGAGAGCGGACACTGAAGCTTTCTTT
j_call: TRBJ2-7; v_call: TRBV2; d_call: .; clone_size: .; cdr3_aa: CASSVEKRNEQYF; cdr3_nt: TGTGCCAGCAGTGTTGAGAAGCGAAACGAGCAGTACTTC
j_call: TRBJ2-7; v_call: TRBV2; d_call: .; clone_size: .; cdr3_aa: CASTKNPGTYSYEQYF; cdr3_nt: TGTGCCAGCACCAAGAACCCGGGGACATACTCCTACGAGCAGTACTTC
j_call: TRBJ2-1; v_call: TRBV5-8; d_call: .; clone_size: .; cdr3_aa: CASSLVQGLPYNEQFF; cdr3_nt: TGTGCCAGCAGCTTGGTTCAGGGATTGCCCTACAATGAGCAGTTCTTC
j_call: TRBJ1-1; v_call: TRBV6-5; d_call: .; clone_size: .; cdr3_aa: CASSYAPGQGLNEAFF; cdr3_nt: TGTGCCAGCAGTTATGCCCCCGGGCAGGGACTGAATGAAGCTTTCTTT
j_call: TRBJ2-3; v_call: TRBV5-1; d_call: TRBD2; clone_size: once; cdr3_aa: CASSLSASGTDTQYF; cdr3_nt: TGCGCCAGCAGCTTGTCCGCTAGCGGGACAGATACGCAGTATTTT
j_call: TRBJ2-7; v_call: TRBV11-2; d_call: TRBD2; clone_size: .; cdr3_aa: CASSLEGDSGSSYEQYF; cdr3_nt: TGTGCCAGCAGCTTAGAGGGAGATAGCGGGAGCTCCTACGAGCAGTACTTC
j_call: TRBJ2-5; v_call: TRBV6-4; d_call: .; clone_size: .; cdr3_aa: CASKGRSKTQYF; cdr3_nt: TGTGCCAGCAAGGGGCGGTCAAAGACCCAGTACTTC
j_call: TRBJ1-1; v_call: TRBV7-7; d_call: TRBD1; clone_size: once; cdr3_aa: CASRYRGRYTEAFF; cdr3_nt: TGTGCTAGCAGGTACAGGGGGCGATACACTGAAGCTTTCTTT
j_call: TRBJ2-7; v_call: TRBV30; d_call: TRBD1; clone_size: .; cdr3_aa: CAWSGGQLYEQYF; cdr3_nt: TGTGCCTGGAGTGGGGGACAGCTATACGAGCAGTACTTC
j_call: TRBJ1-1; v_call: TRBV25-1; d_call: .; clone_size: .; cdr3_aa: CASSAPGGQAFF; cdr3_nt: TGTGCCAGCAGTGCCCCGGGGGGGCAAGCTTTCTTT
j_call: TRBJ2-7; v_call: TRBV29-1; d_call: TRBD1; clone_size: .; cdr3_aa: CSGRDRVYEQYF; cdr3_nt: TGCAGCGGTAGGGACAGGGTCTACGAGCAGTACTTC
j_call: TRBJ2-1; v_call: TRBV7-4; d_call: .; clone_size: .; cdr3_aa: CASSLILRNEQFF; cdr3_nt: TGTGCCAGCAGCTTAATCTTGCGCAATGAGCAGTTCTTC
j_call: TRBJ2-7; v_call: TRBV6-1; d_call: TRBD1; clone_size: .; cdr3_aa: CASSSGGQGNEQYF; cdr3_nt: TGTGCCAGCAGTTCCGGAGGACAGGGAAACGAGCAGTACTTC
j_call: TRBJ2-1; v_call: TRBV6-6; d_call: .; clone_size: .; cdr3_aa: CASSYSVRDPINEQFF; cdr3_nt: TGTGCCAGCAGTTACTCGGTGCGGGACCCGATCAATGAGCAGTTCTTC
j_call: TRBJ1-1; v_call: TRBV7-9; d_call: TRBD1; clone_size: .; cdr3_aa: CASSLPTGSTEAFF; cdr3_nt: TGTGCCAGCAGCTTACCGACAGGGTCGACTGAAGCTTTCTTT
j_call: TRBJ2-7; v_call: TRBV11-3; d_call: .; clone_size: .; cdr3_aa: CASTLGYEQYF; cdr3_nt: TGTGCCAGCACCTTAGGTTACGAGCAGTACTTC